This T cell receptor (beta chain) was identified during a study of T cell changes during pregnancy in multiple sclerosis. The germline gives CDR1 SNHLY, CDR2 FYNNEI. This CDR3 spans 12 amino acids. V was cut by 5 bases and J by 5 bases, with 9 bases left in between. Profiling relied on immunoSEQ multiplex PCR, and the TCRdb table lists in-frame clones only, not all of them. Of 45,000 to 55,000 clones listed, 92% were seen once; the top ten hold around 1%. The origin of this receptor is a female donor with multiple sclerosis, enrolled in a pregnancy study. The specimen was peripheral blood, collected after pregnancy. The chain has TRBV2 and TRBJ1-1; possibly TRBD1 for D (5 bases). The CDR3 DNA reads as TGTGCCAGCAGTCTCCAGGGAACTGAAGCTTTCTTT. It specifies CASSLQGTEAFF. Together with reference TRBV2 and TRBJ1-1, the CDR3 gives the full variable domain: EPEVTQTPSHQVTQMGQEVILRCVPISNHLYFYWYRQILGQKVEFLVSFYNNEISEKSEIFDDQFSVERPDGSNFTLKIRSTKLEDSAMYFCASSLQGTEAFFGQGTRLTVV.